A selection of T cell receptor beta chains follows, all from one sample in a study of spatial heterogeneity in lung cancer. A single record per CDR3 protein comes from TCRdb applying MiXCR to the 5' RACE reads. The table has some 120,000 distinct CDR3 sequences, 9% to 15% seen once. The sequenced sample was PBMCs, obtained at follow-up. Receptors were obtained from a male donor with early-stage non-small cell lung cancer. The CDR3 runs from the conserved cysteine through the conserved F or W. A D gene is named only where the DNA matches it firmly. The size entry is marked missing in some rows and otherwise reads once, few, many or a size class.

size: .
D: .
J: TRBJ1-1
V: TRBV20-1
DNA: TGCAGTGCTGGGCCTGACACTGAAGCTTTCTTT
CDR3: CSAGPDTEAFF

size: many
D: TRBD1
J: TRBJ1-1
V: TRBV18
DNA: TGTGCCAGCTCCACGGTCAGGACAGGGGGGACTGAAGCTTTCTTT
CDR3: CASSTVRTGGTEAFF

size: .
D: TRBD1
J: TRBJ1-1
V: TRBV5-1
DNA: TGCGCCAGCAGCTTGGAGGGACAGGGTGAAGAAGCTTTCTTT
CDR3: CASSLEGQGEEAFF

size: few
D: .
J: TRBJ2-7
V: TRBV28
DNA: TGTGCCAGCAGTCCAGGATATACCTACGAGCAGTACTTC
CDR3: CASSPGYTYEQYF

size: .
D: .
J: TRBJ1-1
V: TRBV6-1
DNA: TGTGCCAGTTCCATCACTGAAGCTTTCTTT
CDR3: CASSITEAFF

size: .
D: .
J: TRBJ1-1
V: TRBV2
DNA: TGTGCCAGCAGGGGACCTCTTCAGGGAGCTTTCTTT
CDR3: CASRGPLQGAFF

size: .
D: .
J: TRBJ1-4
V: TRBV18
DNA: TGTGCCAGCTCACCACCGTCAGGAACTAATGAAAAACTGTTTTTT
CDR3: CASSPPSGTNEKLFF

size: many
D: TRBD2
J: TRBJ2-1
V: TRBV14
DNA: TGTGCCAGCAGCCAAGATGTGGCGGGGGTCTCCTACAATGAGCAGTTCTTC
CDR3: CASSQDVAGVSYNEQFF

size: few
D: TRBD1
J: TRBJ2-5
V: TRBV10-1
DNA: TGCGCCAGCAGCCGACAGGGAGCCCAAGAGACCCAGTACTTC
CDR3: CASSRQGAQETQYF

size: .
D: .
J: TRBJ2-3
V: TRBV20-1
DNA: TGCAGTGCTAGGGGGGCTAATAGGGGCACAGATACGCAGTATTTT
CDR3: CSARGANRGTDTQYF

size: many
D: .
J: TRBJ2-3
V: TRBV4-1
DNA: TGCGCCAGCAGCCAAGGACCGCAGGGAAGCACAGATACGCAGTATTTT
CDR3: CASSQGPQGSTDTQYF

size: .
D: TRBD1
J: TRBJ2-3
V: TRBV7-8
DNA: TGTGCCAGCAGCACGGGACAGGGGATCACAGATACGCAGTATTTT
CDR3: CASSTGQGITDTQYF

size: .
D: .
J: TRBJ2-1
V: TRBV7-2
DNA: TGTGCCAGCAGCCGCCATGGGACCTCGGATGAGCAGTTCTTC
CDR3: CASSRHGTSDEQFF

size: .
D: TRBD1
J: TRBJ2-7
V: TRBV27
DNA: TGTGCCAGCGAGCCCCTCGGACAGGGCTCCGAGCAGTACTTC
CDR3: CASEPLGQGSEQYF

size: few
D: TRBD2
J: TRBJ2-1
V: TRBV28
DNA: TGTGCCAGCAGTTTCCGCCGACTAGCGGGGGAGATCCCATACAATGAGCAGTTCTTC
CDR3: CASSFRRLAGEIPYNEQFF

size: .
D: TRBD2
J: TRBJ2-3
V: TRBV9
DNA: TGTGCCAGCAGCAAGGGACTAGCGTCGAGCACAGATACGCAGTATTTT
CDR3: CASSKGLASSTDTQYF

size: many
D: TRBD2
J: TRBJ2-7
V: TRBV11-2
DNA: TGTGCCAGCAGCTTAACTAGCGGGGGGCCAGCCTACGAGCAGTACTTC
CDR3: CASSLTSGGPAYEQYF

size: many
D: .
J: TRBJ1-1
V: TRBV6-5
DNA: TGTGCCAGCAGTTACTCGAATGCGTGGATGAACACTGAAGCTTTCTTT
CDR3: CASSYSNAWMNTEAFF

size: many
D: .
J: TRBJ2-3
V: TRBV29-1
DNA: TGCAGCGGCGGAACAGCTAGCACAGATACGCAGTATTTT
CDR3: CSGGTASTDTQYF

size: many
D: .
J: TRBJ1-1
V: TRBV5-1
DNA: TGCGCCAGCAGCTTGTGGGGGGTCGCAACTGAAGCTTTCTTT
CDR3: CASSLWGVATEAFF

size: .
D: TRBD1
J: TRBJ1-1
V: TRBV20-1
DNA: TGCAGTGCTCGGGGTTTGGACAGGCTATACACTGAAGCTTTCTTT
CDR3: CSARGLDRLYTEAFF

size: .
D: .
J: TRBJ1-5
V: TRBV7-2
DNA: TGTGCCAGCAGCTTAAGGCCGAGGCCCCAGCATTTT
CDR3: CASSLRPRPQHF

size: many
D: TRBD1
J: TRBJ2-1
V: TRBV7-3
DNA: TGTGCCAGCAGCTTAAGACAGGGCAATGAGCAGTTCTTC
CDR3: CASSLRQGNEQFF

size: many
D: TRBD1
J: TRBJ1-2
V: TRBV18
DNA: TGTGCCAGCTCACCAGTTCTCTCAGGGGGCGGAATTGGCTATGGCTACACCTTC
CDR3: CASSPVLSGGGIGYGYTF

size: .
D: .
J: TRBJ1-6
V: TRBV5-5
DNA: TGTGCCAGCAGCCCCACAGGGTTCTATAATTCACCCCTCCACTTT
CDR3: CASSPTGFYNSPLHF

size: few
D: .
J: TRBJ1-6
V: TRBV28
DNA: TGTGCCAGCAGACCCACTCGGAACTGGCGGATTTCACCCCTCCACTTT
CDR3: CASRPTRNWRISPLHF